The count of the clone carrying this TCR beta chain is one. The antigen remains undetermined. Single viable CD3+CD4+CD8-CD45RO+ cells were sorted as the memory CD4+ T cells. This sample was taken from a study of memory CD4+ T cells and cytomegalovirus serostatus. V was trimmed by 4 bases and J by 1 base, leaving 10 bases between them. The CDR3 covers 14 residues. Per germline, CDR1 SNHLY and CDR2 FYNNEI. Profiling relied on immunoSEQ multiplex PCR, and the TCRdb table lists in-frame clones only, not all of them. The sample has 50,000 or so clones; around 83% are singletons. General study points: Suggested: most of the CMV-linked TCR signature lies in CD4+ memory cells. About 40% of the roughly 160 known CMV-associated TCRbeta sequences appeared in CD4+ memory.

The clonotype comes from an adult in good health and CMV-seropositive. Specimen: memory CD4+ T cells from blood. This chain uses TRBV2 with TRBJ2-5; D is possibly TRBD2 (5 bases). In DNA, the CDR3 is TGTGCCAGCAGTGGCGGGCCGGTCCAAGAGACCCAGTACTTC. Translating it yields CASSGGPVQETQYF.